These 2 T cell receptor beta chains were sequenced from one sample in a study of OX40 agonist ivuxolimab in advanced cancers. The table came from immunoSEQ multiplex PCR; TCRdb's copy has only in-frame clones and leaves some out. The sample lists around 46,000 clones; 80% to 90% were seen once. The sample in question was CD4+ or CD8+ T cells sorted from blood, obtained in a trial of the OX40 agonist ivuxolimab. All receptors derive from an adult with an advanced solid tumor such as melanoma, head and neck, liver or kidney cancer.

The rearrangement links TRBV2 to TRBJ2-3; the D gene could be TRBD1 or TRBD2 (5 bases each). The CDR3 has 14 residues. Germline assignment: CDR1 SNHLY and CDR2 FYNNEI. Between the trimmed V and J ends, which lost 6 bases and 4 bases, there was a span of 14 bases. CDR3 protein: CASRDHRGADTQYF. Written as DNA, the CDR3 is TGTGCCAGCAGGGACCACCGAGGGGCAGATACGCAGTATTTT. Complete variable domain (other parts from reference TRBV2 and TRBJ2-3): EPEVTQTPSHQVTQMGQEVILRCVPISNHLYFYWYRQILGQKVEFLVSFYNNEISEKSEIFDDQFSVERPDGSNFTLKIRSTKLEDSAMYFCASRDHRGADTQYFGPGTRLTVL.

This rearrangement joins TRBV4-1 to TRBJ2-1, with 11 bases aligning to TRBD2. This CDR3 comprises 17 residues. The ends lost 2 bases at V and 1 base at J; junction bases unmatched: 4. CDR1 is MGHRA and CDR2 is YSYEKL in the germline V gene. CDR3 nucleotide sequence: TGCGCCAGCAGCCAATATAGCGGGGGGGCGTCCTACAATGAGCAGTTCTTC. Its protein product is CASSQYSGGASYNEQFF.